The entry below describes one TCR beta chain. These data belong to a study of CXCR4 blockade with PD-1 therapy in pancreatic cancer. Repertoires were generated with immunoSEQ multiplex PCR, while TCRdb's copy carries only in-frame clones and drops some. The table lists about 2,600 clones, roughly half of them singletons. The archived tumor blocks came from patients without neoadjuvant therapy before resection. Germline V gene data show CDR1 as KGHSH and CDR2 as LQKENI. The CDR3 totals 14 residues. V lost 6 bases and J lost 2; bases outside the gene matches: 5. The clonotype comes from a human donor with pancreatic ductal adenocarcinoma. Source material: tumor tissue. The V and J genes are TRBV18 and TRBJ1-2; the match to TRBD1 covers 8 bases. DNA of the CDR3: TGTGCCAGCTCGCCGGGACAGGACAACTATGGCTACACCTTC. Translating it yields CASSPGQDNYGYTF.